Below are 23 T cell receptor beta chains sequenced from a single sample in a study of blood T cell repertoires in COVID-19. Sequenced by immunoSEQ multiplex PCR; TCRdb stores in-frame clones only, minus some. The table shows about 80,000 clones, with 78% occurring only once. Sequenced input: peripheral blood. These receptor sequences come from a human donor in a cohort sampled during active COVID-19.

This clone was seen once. The CDR3 region has the DNA TGCGCCAGCAGCTTGATACCAGGGTCGAACACTGAAGCTTTCTTT. Translation gives CASSLIPGSNTEAFF. The chain has TRBV5-1 and TRBJ1-1, with D possibly matching TRBD1 (5 bases). The CDR3 is made up of 15 amino acids. Trimming took 1 base from V and 1 from J, leaving 11 bases between them. Germline CDR1 is SGHRS and CDR2 is YFSETQ.

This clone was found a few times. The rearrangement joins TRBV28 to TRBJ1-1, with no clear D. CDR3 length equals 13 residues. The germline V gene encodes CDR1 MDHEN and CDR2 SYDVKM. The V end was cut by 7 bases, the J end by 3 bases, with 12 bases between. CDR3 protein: CASTLDSYTEAFF. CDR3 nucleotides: TGTGCCAGCACCCTGGACTCTTACACTGAAGCTTTCTTT.

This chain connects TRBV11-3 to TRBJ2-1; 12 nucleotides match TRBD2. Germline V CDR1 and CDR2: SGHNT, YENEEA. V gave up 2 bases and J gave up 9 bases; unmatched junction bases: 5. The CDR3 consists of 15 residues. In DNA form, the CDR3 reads TGTGCCAGCAGCTTAACTAGCGGGGGGCTTACTGAGCAGTTCTTC. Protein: CASSLTSGGLTEQFF. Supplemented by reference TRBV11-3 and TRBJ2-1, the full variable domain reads EAGVVQSPRYKIIEKKQPVAFWCNPISGHNTLYWYLQNLGQGPELLIRYENEEAVDDSQLPKDRFSAERLKGVDSTLKIQPAELGDSAVYLCASSLTSGGLTEQFFGPGTRLTVL.

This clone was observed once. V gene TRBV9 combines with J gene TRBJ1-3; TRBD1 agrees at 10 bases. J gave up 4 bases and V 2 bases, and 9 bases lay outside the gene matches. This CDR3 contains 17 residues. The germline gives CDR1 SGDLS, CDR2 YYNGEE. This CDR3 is CASSVNPRDRGGNTIYF. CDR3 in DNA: TGTGCCAGCAGCGTGAATCCGAGGGACAGGGGAGGAAACACCATATATTTT.

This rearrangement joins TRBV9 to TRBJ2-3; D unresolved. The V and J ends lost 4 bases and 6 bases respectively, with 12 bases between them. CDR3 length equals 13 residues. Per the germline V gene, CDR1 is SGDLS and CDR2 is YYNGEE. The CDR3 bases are TGTGCCAGCAGCCCTCCGGCAGGCGATACGCAGTATTTT. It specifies CASSPPAGDTQYF. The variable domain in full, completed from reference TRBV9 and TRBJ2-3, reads DSGVTQTPKHLITATGQRVTLRCSPRSGDLSVYWYQQSLDQGLQFLIQYYNGEERAKGNILERFSAQQFPDLHSELNLSSLELGDSALYFCASSPPAGDTQYFGPGTRLTVL.

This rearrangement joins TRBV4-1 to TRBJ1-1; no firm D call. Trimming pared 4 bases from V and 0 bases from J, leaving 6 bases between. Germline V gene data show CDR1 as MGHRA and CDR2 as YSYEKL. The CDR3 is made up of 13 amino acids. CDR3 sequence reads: CASSPYMNTEAFF. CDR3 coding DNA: TGCGCCAGCAGCCCTTACATGAACACTGAAGCTTTCTTT.

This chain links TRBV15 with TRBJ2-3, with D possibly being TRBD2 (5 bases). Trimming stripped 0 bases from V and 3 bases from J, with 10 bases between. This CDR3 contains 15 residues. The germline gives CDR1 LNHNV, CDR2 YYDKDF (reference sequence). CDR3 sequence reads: CATSRDHRGTDTQYF. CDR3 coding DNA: TGTGCCACCAGCAGAGACCATCGAGGGACAGATACGCAGTATTTT. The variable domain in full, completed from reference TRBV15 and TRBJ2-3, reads DAMVIQNPRYQVTQFGKPVTLSCSQTLNHNVMYWYQQKSSQAPKLLFHYYDKDFNNEADTPDNFQSRRPNTSFCFLDIRSPGLGDTAMYLCATSRDHRGTDTQYFGPGTRLTVL.

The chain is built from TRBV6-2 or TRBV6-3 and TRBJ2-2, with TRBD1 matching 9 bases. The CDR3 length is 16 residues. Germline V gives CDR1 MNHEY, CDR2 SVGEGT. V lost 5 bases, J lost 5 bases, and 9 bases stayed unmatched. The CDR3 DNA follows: TGTGCCAGCAGTCTCCGGACAGGGGTATTTACCGGGGAGCTGTTTTTT. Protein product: CASSLRTGVFTGELFF.

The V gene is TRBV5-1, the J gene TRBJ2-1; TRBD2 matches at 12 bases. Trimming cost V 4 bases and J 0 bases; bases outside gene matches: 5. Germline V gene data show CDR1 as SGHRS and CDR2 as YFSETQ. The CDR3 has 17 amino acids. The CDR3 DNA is TGCGCCAGCAGCCCCCCGACTAGCGGGAGCTCCTACAATGAGCAGTTCTTC. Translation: CASSPPTSGSSYNEQFF.

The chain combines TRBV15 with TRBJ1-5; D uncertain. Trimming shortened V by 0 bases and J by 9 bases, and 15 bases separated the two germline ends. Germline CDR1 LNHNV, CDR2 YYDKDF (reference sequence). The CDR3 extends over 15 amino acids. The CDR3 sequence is CATSRDAGIIAPQHF. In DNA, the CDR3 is TGTGCCACCAGCAGAGATGCGGGTATTATCGCGCCCCAGCATTTT.

The CDR3 bases are TGCAGCGTCCGACAGCAAGAGACCCAGTACTTC. It codes for CSVRQQETQYF. V usage is TRBV29-1 and J usage is TRBJ2-5; perhaps TRBD1 as D (5 bases). The CDR3 contains 11 residues. The germline gives CDR1 SQVTM, CDR2 ANQGSEA. Trimming removed 6 bases at V and 2 bases at J, with 7 bases between.

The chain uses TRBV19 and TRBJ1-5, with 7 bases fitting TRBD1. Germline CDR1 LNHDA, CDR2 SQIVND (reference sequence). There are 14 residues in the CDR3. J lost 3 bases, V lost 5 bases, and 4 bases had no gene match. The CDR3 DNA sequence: TGTGCCAGTAGTTGGGGACAGACCAATCAGCCCCAGCATTTT. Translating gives CASSWGQTNQPQHF.

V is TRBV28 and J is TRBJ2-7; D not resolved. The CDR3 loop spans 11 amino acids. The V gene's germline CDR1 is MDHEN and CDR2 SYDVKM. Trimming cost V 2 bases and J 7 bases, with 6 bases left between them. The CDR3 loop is CASSLTREQYF. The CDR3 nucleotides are TGTGCCAGCAGTTTAACCCGGGAGCAGTACTTC.

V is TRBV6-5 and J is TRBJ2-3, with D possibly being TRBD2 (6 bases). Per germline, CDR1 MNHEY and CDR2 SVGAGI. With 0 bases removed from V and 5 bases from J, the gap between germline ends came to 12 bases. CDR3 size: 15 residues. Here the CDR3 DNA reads TGTGCCAGCAGTTACTCTAGCGGCCCGGGAGATACGCAGTATTTT. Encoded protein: CASSYSSGPGDTQYF.

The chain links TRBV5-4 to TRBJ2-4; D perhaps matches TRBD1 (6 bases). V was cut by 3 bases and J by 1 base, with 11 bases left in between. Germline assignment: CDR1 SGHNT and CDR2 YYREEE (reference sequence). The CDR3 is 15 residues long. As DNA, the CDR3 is TGTGCCAGCAGCTACAGGGAAGGGGCCAAAAACATTCAGTACTTC. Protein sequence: CASSYREGAKNIQYF.

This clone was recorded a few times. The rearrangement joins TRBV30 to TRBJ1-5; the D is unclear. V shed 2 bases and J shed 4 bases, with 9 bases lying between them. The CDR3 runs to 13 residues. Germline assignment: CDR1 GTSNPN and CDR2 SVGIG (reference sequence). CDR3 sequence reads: CAWSLMENQPQHF. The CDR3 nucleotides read TGTGCCTGGAGTCTAATGGAGAATCAGCCCCAGCATTTT.

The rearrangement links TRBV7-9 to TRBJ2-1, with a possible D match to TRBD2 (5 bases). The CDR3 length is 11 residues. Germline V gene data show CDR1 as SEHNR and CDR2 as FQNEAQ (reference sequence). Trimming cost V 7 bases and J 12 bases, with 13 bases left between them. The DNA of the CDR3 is TGTGCCAGCACCCCACGAGAGGGGCAGTTCTTC. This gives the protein CASTPREGQFF.

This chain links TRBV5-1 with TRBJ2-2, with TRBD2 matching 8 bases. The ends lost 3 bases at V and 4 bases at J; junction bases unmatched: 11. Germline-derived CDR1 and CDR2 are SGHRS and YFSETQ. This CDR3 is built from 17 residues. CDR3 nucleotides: TGCGCCAGCAGCTCCCGCCCCAGTCTAGCGGGCACCGGGGAGCTGTTTTTT. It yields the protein CASSSRPSLAGTGELFF.

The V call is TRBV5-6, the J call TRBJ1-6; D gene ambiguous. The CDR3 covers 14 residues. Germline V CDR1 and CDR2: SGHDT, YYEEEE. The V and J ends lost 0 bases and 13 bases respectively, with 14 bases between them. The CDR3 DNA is TGTGCCAGCAGCTTGGGAGTCGTTTCGCCCCCCCTCCACTTT. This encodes CASSLGVVSPPLHF.

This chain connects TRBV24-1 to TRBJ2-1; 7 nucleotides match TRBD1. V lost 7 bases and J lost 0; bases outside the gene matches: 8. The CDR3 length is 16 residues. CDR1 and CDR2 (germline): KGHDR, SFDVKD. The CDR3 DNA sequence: TGTGCCACCAGCCCCCCGACAGGGTTCTCCTACAATGAGCAGTTCTTC. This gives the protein CATSPPTGFSYNEQFF.

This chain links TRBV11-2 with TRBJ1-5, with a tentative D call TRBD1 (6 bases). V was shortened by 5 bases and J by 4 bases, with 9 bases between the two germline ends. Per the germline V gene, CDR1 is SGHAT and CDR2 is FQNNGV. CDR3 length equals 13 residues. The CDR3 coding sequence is TGTGCCAGCAGCCCCCAGGGGAATCAGCCCCAGCATTTT. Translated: CASSPQGNQPQHF.

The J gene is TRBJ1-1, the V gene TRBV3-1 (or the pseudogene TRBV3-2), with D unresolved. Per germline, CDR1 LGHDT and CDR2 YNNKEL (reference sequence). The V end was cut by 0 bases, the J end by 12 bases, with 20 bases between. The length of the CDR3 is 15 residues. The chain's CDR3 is CASSQDEFRKYAPFF. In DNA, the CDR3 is TGTGCCAGCAGCCAAGATGAATTCAGGAAGTATGCGCCTTTCTTT.

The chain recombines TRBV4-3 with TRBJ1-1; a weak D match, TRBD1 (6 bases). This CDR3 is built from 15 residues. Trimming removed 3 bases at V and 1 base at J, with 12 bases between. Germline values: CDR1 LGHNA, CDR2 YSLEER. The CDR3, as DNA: TGCGCCAGCAGCCACCAAGGACAGACGAACACTGAAGCTTTCTTT. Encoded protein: CASSHQGQTNTEAFF.